The 14 T cell receptor beta chains below all came from one sample that was sequenced in a study of tumor and adjacent non-tumor tissue in lung cancer. No cell sorting was done before RNA was extracted from the tissue. The library came from three nested PCR rounds adapted from ARM-PCR protocols. MiXCR, applied by TCRdb to the multiplex PCR reads, yields one record per CDR3 protein. The repertoire holds approximately 86,000 distinct CDR3 sequences, with 72% as singletons. Specimen: lung tumor tissue. These receptors originate from a woman in her 40s with non-small cell lung cancer.

This clonotype came up many times. CDR3 in DNA: TGCAGCGCGGGTAGCGGGGGCGGGCAGTTCTTC. Protein product: CSAGSGGGQFF. The chain combines TRBV29-1 with TRBJ2-1; 9 bases line up with TRBD2. Germline V gene sequence: CDR1 SQVTM, CDR2 ANQGSEA. V shed 7 bases, J shed 12 bases, and the junction held 7 bases outside the gene matches. This CDR3 comprises 11 residues.

A note on this clonotype: One junction end does not reproduce the germline sequence, and a read error may be involved. V is TRBV11-2 and J is TRBJ2-3; D is perhaps TRBD2 (6 bases). The germline gives CDR1 SGHAT, CDR2 FQNNGV. This CDR3 region has 15 residues. As DNA, the CDR3 is TGTGCCAGCGGCAGTGGGACTCTCGGGGCAGATATGCAGTATTTT. Encoded protein: CASGSGTLGADMQYF.

This clonotype was detected a few times. This sequence may be a read error, since a much larger clone differs from it by one base. V usage is TRBV7-9 and J usage is TRBJ1-1, with 9 positions matching TRBD1. This CDR3 spans 13 amino acids. Germline V gene sequence: CDR1 SEHNR, CDR2 FQNEAQ (reference sequence). The CDR3 loop reads CTSSGQGYTEAFF. The CDR3 nucleotides are TGTACCAGCAGTGGACAGGGGTACACTGAAGCTTTCTTT.

On this clonotype itself: One junction end disagrees with the germline gene, perhaps due to a read error. This chain joins TRBV11-3 and TRBJ2-3, with D possibly being TRBD1 (6 bases). The CDR3 loop spans 16 amino acids. Germline CDR1 and CDR2: SGHNT and YENEEA. The chain's CDR3 is CANSLRTGRRIGTQYF. For the CDR3, the DNA is TGTGCCAACAGCCTTCGAACAGGGAGAAGGATAGGTACACAGTATTTT.

Details on this clonotype: A much larger clone differs from this one at a single base, so this may be a read error. V is TRBV10-3 and J is TRBJ1-3, with unresolved D. The CDR3 has 13 residues. CDR1 is ENHRY, CDR2 SYGVKD, per germline. CDR3 coding DNA: TGTGCCATTCTAGAGGGAGTCGGAAACACCATATGTTTT. It is translated as CAILEGVGNTICF.

Details on this clonotype: The CDR3 ends on some other residue instead of the conserved phenylalanine or tryptophan, so this is likely a read error. The genes are TRBV5-4 and TRBJ2-1; D may be TRBD1 or TRBD2 (7 bases each). This CDR3 is built from 16 residues. Per the germline V gene, CDR1 is SGHNT and CDR2 is YYREEE (reference sequence). CDR3 region: CASSLGATGRATEQFL. DNA for the CDR3: TGTGCCAGCAGTTTGGGGGCGACAGGGAGGGCCACTGAGCAGTTCTTA.

There are a few counts of this clonotype. Because the CDR3 is missing its conserved closing phenylalanine or tryptophan, this is likely a read error. Written as DNA, the CDR3 is TGCAGCGTTACTAGCGGTTTTTCTTATAATGAGCAGTTCTTA. Translated, it gives CSVTSGFSYNEQFL. The chain has TRBV29-1 and TRBJ2-1, with 8 bases matching TRBD2. The CDR3 consists of 14 residues. V gave up 5 bases and J gave up 7 bases; unmatched junction bases: 10. Germline V gives CDR1 SQVTM, CDR2 ANQGSEA.

Comments on this clonotype: A junction end diverges from the germline sequence, so it may reflect a read error. J is TRBJ2-1 and V is TRBV4-1; TRBD2 might be the D (6 bases). From germline, CDR1 is MGHRA and CDR2 YSYEKL. This CDR3 spans 15 amino acids. CDR3 sequence (DNA): TGCGCCGGCAGAATGGGGCGGGGAACCCACAATGAGCAGTCCTTC. Translation: CAGRMGRGTHNEQSF.

There are many counts of this clonotype. The gene calls are TRBV6-2 or TRBV6-3 and TRBJ1-5; 9 positions agree with TRBD1. The V segment lost 5 bases and the J segment 0 bases; nucleotides outside the gene matches: 8. Germline V gives CDR1 MNHEY, CDR2 SVGEGT. The CDR3 covers 17 residues. CDR3 nucleotides: TGTGCCAGCAGTGGGGGACAGGGAGGATATAGCAATCAGCCCCAGCATTTT. As protein: CASSGGQGGYSNQPQHF.

Turning to this clonotype: A junction boundary mismatches the germline segment, possibly from a read error. CDR3 DNA: TGTACCAGCAGATCCGGGATATCTCCTTGGCAGTACCTCTTC. The encoded protein is CTSRSGISPWQYLF. This rearrangement joins TRBV28 to TRBJ2-7, with a weak D call TRBD2 (5 bases). The CDR3 covers 14 residues. CDR1 is MDHEN and CDR2 is SYDVKM in the germline V gene.

This clonotype was detected a few times. An end of the junction does not agree with germline; a read error may underlie this. The chain combines TRBV6-2 or TRBV6-3 with TRBJ1-1; D call uncertain. The CDR3 has 14 amino acids. Germline CDR1 and CDR2: MNHEY and SVGEGT. The chain's CDR3 is CASSPSIMNTEVFF. The CDR3 DNA sequence: TGTGCTAGCAGTCCATCGATCATGAACACTGAAGTTTTCTTT.

Many counts were recorded for this clonotype. V gene TRBV29-1 combines with J gene TRBJ2-5; D gene ambiguous. The V gene's germline CDR1 is SQVTM and CDR2 ANQGSEA. This CDR3 comprises 13 residues. The V and J ends lost 3 bases and 2 bases respectively, with 10 bases between them. The CDR3 region has the DNA TGCAGCGTTGATGGCAGATTACAAGAGACCCAGTACTTC. This encodes CSVDGRLQETQYF.

Remarks on this clonotype: Relative to the germline gene, one junction end is altered; a read error may explain this. This chain uses TRBV20-1 with TRBJ2-7; D assignment may be TRBD1 or TRBD2 (5 bases each). The CDR3 consists of 14 residues. Germline loops: CDR1 DFQATT, CDR2 SNEGSKA (reference sequence). The CDR3 DNA reads TGCAGCGCTGGCCGGGACGGTGTCTCCTACAAGCAGTACTTC. Residues: CSAGRDGVSYKQYF.

Details on this clonotype: Relative to the germline gene, one junction end is altered; a read error may explain this. The genes are TRBV6-5 and TRBJ1-1; D unclear. The CDR3 has 13 residues. In germline, CDR1 is MNHEY, CDR2 SVGAGI. In nucleotides, the CDR3 is TGTGCCAGCAGTTGGGATAGGTTAAATGAAGCTCTCTTT. This encodes CASSWDRLNEALF.